A selection of T cell receptor beta chains follows, all from one sample in a study of T-cell memory formation after mild COVID-19. TCRdb used MiXCR to reprocess the 5' RACE reads, holding one entry per CDR3 protein. The sample shows about 430,000 distinct CDR3 sequences, around 24% of them seen only once. The sample comprised PBMCs or a T cell subset sorted from them (not recorded which). The receptors stem from an adult woman who had mild COVID-19 (a few samples of this study predate the infection). Cell type and time point are not known. Both conserved end residues are part of each CDR3. Fields, in order: J gene, clone size, V gene, D gene, CDR3 length, CDR3 protein, CDR3 DNA. D genes are given only for firm matches. The size of a clone is reported for some rows only, either as once, few or many, or as a class for expanded clones.

>TRBJ2-3|few|TRBV5-1|TRBD1|16
CASSSISGGGTDTQYF
TGCGCCAGCAGCTCGATATCAGGGGGAGGCACAGATACGCAGTATTTT
>TRBJ2-7|few|TRBV7-6|TRBD2|15
CASSGSGRSSYEQYF
TGTGCCAGCAGCGGTAGCGGGAGGAGCTCCTACGAGCAGTACTTC
>TRBJ2-3|.|TRBV29-1|TRBD2|13
CSVGLAGPDTQYF
TGCAGCGTCGGACTAGCGGGACCAGATACGCAGTATTTT
>TRBJ1-4|.|TRBV20-1|.|15
CSANPFGQSNEKLFF
TGCAGTGCTAACCCATTCGGACAGAGTAATGAAAAACTGTTTTTT
>TRBJ2-5|.|TRBV2|TRBD1|13
CATSRGQQETQYF
TGTGCCACTTCCAGGGGGCAACAAGAGACCCAGTACTTC
>TRBJ2-3|.|TRBV28|TRBD2|15
CASRRWGRATDTQYF
TGTGCCAGCAGACGCTGGGGGAGGGCCACAGATACGCAGTATTTT
>TRBJ2-7|.|TRBV4-3|.|18
CASSQEPPSGAYSYEQYF
TGCGCCAGCAGCCAAGAGCCCCCGTCGGGAGCATACTCCTACGAGCAGTACTTC
>TRBJ2-7|few|TRBV30|.|14
CACGRPQGAYEQYF
TGTGCCTGCGGACGACCTCAGGGTGCCTACGAGCAGTACTTC
>TRBJ2-3|few|TRBV7-3|TRBD2|15
CASSFFRGGLDTQYF
TGTGCCAGCAGCTTTTTCCGGGGGGGCCTTGATACGCAGTATTTT
>TRBJ1-5|few|TRBV30|.|13
CAWSPQGNQPQHF
TGTGCCTGGAGTCCGCAGGGGAATCAGCCCCAGCATTTT
>TRBJ2-7|.|TRBV20-1|.|13
CSARLRGTYEQYF
TGCAGTGCTAGATTAAGGGGGACCTACGAGCAGTACTTC
>TRBJ2-3|.|TRBV12-3/TRBV12-4|.|17
CASSQRAQGILPDTQYF
TGTGCCAGCAGTCAACGGGCCCAAGGGATTCTACCAGATACGCAGTATTTT
>TRBJ2-5|few|TRBV4-3|TRBD2|17
CASSQVGVGSGMETQYF
TGCGCCAGCAGCCAAGTGGGGGTTGGTAGCGGGATGGAGACCCAGTACTTC
>TRBJ2-3|.|TRBV3-1|TRBD2|17
CASSRPRLAGNTDTQYF
TGTGCCAGCAGCCGGCCCCGACTAGCGGGCAACACAGATACGCAGTATTTT
>TRBJ2-7|.|TRBV6-1|.|12
CASSQGSWEQYF
TGTGCCAGCAGTCAGGGGTCGTGGGAGCAGTACTTC
>TRBJ2-7|few|TRBV27|.|14
CASRKPGIPYEQYF
TGTGCCAGCAGAAAGCCGGGAATTCCCTACGAGCAGTACTTC
>TRBJ2-3|few|TRBV4-2|TRBD2|17
CASSQGPGLASTDTQYF
TGTGCCAGCAGCCAAGGTCCGGGACTAGCGAGCACAGATACGCAGTATTTT
>TRBJ2-1|many|TRBV5-1|.|12
CASSLIGPEQFF
TGCGCCAGCAGCTTGATTGGGCCCGAGCAGTTCTTC
>TRBJ2-5|.|TRBV29-1|TRBD2|13
CSVGGRIVETQYF
TGCAGCGTTGGCGGGAGAATCGTGGAGACCCAGTACTTC
>TRBJ2-2|many|TRBV18|.|16
CASSPVTGMNTGELFF
TGTGCCAGCTCACCAGTAACGGGCATGAACACCGGGGAGCTGTTTTTT
>TRBJ2-7|few|TRBV19|TRBD1|15
CASSRRQGIGDEQYF
TGTGCCAGTAGTAGACGACAGGGAATCGGAGACGAGCAGTACTTC
>TRBJ2-7|.|TRBV19|TRBD2|14
CASSKGTSGYEQYF
TGTGCCAGTAGTAAGGGGACTAGCGGCTACGAGCAGTACTTC
>TRBJ2-7|few|TRBV13|.|15
CASSLVGDTSYEQYF
TGTGCCAGCAGCTTAGTGGGGGACACCTCCTACGAGCAGTACTTC
>TRBJ2-3|.|TRBV3-1|TRBD2|17
CASSQGILAGVTDTQYF
TGTGCCAGCAGCCAAGGTATCCTAGCGGGGGTCACAGATACGCAGTATTTT
>TRBJ2-3|.|TRBV5-1|.|17
CASSLASASLATDTQYF
TGCGCCAGCAGCTTGGCCAGCGCTAGCCTAGCCACAGATACGCAGTATTTT
>TRBJ2-5|few|TRBV13|.|17
CASSPGPAAGGQETQYF
TGTGCCAGCAGCCCAGGTCCCGCAGCTGGAGGGCAAGAGACCCAGTACTTC
>TRBJ2-1|.|TRBV7-3|TRBD2|14
CASSPAGVYNEQFF
TGTGCCAGCAGCCCCGCGGGGGTTTACAATGAGCAGTTCTTC
>TRBJ1-6|few|TRBV5-6|.|12
CASSSGQFPLHF
TGTGCCAGCAGCTCCGGACAGTTTCCCCTCCACTTT
>TRBJ2-7|few|TRBV7-2|.|14
CASSPEARSYEQYF
TGTGCCAGCAGCCCAGAGGCAAGATCCTACGAGCAGTACTTC
>TRBJ1-1|.|TRBV6-5|.|14
CASSYGGPNTEAFF
TGTGCCAGCAGTTACGGGGGTCCGAACACTGAAGCTTTCTTT
>TRBJ2-7|few|TRBV6-2/TRBV6-3|.|15
CASTKGDPRSYEQYF
TGTGCCAGCACCAAGGGGGACCCCCGGAGCTACGAGCAGTACTTC
>TRBJ2-3|.|TRBV24-1|.|11
CATSGTDTQYF
TGTGCCACCAGTGGCACAGATACGCAGTATTTT
>TRBJ2-1|.|TRBV15|.|14
CATSSDRRNNEQFF
TGTGCCACCAGCAGCGACAGGAGAAACAATGAGCAGTTCTTC
>TRBJ1-5|few|TRBV12-3/TRBV12-4|.|13
CASKGDMNQPQHF
TGTGCCAGCAAAGGGGATATGAATCAGCCCCAGCATTTT
>TRBJ1-5|.|TRBV4-2|.|15
CASSRGLQSHQPQHF
TGTGCCAGCAGCCGAGGATTACAGAGCCATCAGCCCCAGCATTTT